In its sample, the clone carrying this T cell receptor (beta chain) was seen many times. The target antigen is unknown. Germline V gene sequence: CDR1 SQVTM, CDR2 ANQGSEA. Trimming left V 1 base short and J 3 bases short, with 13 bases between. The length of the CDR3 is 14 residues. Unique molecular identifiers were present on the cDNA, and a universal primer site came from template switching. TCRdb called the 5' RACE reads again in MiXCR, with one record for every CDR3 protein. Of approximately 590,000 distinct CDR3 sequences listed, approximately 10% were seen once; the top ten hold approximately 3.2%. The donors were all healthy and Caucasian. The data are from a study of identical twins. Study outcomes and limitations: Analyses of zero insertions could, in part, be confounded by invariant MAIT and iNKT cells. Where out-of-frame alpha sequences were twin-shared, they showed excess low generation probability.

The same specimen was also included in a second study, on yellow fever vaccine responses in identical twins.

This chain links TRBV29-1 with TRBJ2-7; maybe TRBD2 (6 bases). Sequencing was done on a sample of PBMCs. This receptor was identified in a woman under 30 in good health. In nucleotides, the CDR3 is TGCAGCGTTGAAGCCCCGGGAGTCTTCTACGAGCAGTACTTC. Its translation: CSVEAPGVFYEQYF.